This record looks at one TCR beta chain sequence and its context. These data are taken from a study of blood T cell repertoires in COVID-19. Whole-study context: Some COVID-19 samples were acute and others convalescent; all came from the United States, Italy and Spain. Sources were T cells, B-cell-depleted T cells, or PBMCs; the material itself was cDNA or gDNA.

In germline, CDR1 is SGHTA, CDR2 FQGNSA. The V end was cut by 5 bases, the J end by 3 bases, with 14 bases between. The CDR3 runs to 15 residues. In the source study's methods: Estimation of nucleated cell counts relied on the amplification of reference gene primers. Profiled with immunoSEQ multiplex PCR; TCRdb holds only in-frame clones, not every one. That table supplies the V and J calls and clone size; D and trimming were determined from the DNA. The sample has about 260,000 clones, approximately 90% seen once. The source of this sequence is a woman aged 35 to 49 with acute or convalescent COVID-19. The material sequenced was peripheral blood. The chain recombines TRBV7-2 with TRBJ1-5; D perhaps matches TRBD1 (6 bases). CDR3 sequence (DNA): TGTGCCAGCAGCCCCCAGGGGAAAGCCAATCAGCCCCAGCATTTT. Its translation: CASSPQGKANQPQHF. The whole variable domain, filled in from reference TRBV7-2 and TRBJ1-5, reads GAGVSQSPSNKVTEKGKDVELRCDPISGHTALYWYRQSLGQGLEFLIYFQGNSAPDKSGLPSDRFSAERTGGSVSTLTIQRTQQEDSAVYLCASSPQGKANQPQHFGDGTRLSIL.